This record concerns one TCR beta chain sequence. The record originates from a study of cytomegalovirus exposure and HLA in healthy donors. This PCR relied on a set of 60 Vbeta primers and 13 Jbeta primers. TCRdb's table, derived via immunoSEQ multiplex PCR, lists solely in-frame clones and lacks some. The sample has approximately 91,000 clones, 60% to 80% seen once. The CDR3 consists of 14 residues. V shed 4 bases, J shed 5 bases, and the junction held 9 bases outside the gene matches. The germline gives CDR1 SGDLS, CDR2 YYNGEE. Sequencing was performed on PBMCs. The sequence was obtained from a female donor in good health and CMV-seronegative. The gene calls are TRBV9 and TRBJ2-7, with 7 bases that match TRBD2. CDR3 amino acids: CASSPSGVEHEQYF. The CDR3 DNA reads TGTGCCAGCAGCCCCAGCGGGGTCGAACACGAGCAGTACTTC.